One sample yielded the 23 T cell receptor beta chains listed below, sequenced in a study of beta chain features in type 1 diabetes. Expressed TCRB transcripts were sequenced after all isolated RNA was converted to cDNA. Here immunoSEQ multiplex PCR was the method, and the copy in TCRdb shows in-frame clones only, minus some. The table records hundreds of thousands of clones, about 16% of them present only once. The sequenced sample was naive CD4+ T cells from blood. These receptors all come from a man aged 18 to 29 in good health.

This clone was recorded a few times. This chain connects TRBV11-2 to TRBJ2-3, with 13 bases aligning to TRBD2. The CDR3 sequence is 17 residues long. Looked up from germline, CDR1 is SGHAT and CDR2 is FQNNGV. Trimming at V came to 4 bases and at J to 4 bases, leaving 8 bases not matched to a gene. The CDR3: CASSSGLAGVRADTQYF. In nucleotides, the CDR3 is TGTGCCAGCAGCTCAGGACTAGCGGGAGTTAGGGCAGATACGCAGTATTTT.

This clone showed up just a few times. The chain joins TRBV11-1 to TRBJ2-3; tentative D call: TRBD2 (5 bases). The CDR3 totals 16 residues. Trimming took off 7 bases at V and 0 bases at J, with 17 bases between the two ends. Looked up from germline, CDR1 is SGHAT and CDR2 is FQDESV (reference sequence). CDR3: CASTLREGSSTDTQYF. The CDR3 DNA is TGTGCCAGCACACTCCGTGAGGGCTCTAGCACAGATACGCAGTATTTT.

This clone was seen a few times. CDR3 residues: CASSIQTSGSDEQFF. As DNA, the CDR3 is TGTGCCAGTAGTATTCAGACTAGCGGGAGTGATGAGCAGTTCTTC. The rearrangement links TRBV19 to TRBJ2-1; 12 nucleotides match TRBD2. Germline-derived CDR1 and CDR2 are LNHDA and SQIVND (reference sequence). CDR3 length equals 15 residues. Trimming cost V 3 bases and J 8 bases; bases outside gene matches: 5.

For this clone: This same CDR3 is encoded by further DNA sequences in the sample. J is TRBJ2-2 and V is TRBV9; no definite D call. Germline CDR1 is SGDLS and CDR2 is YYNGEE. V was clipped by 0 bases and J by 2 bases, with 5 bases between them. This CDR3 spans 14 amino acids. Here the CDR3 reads CASSVVGNTGELFF. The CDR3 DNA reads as TGTGCCAGCAGCGTAGTGGGTAACACCGGGGAGCTGTTTTTT.

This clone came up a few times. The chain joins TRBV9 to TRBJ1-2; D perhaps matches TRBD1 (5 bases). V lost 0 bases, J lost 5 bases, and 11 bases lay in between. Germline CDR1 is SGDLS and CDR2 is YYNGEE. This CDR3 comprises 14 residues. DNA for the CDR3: TGTGCCAGCAGCGTAGATACAGGTCGATATGGCTACACCTTC. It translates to CASSVDTGRYGYTF. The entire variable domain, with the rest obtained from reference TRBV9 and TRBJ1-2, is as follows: DSGVTQTPKHLITATGQRVTLRCSPRSGDLSVYWYQQSLDQGLQFLIQYYNGEERAKGNILERFSAQQFPDLHSELNLSSLELGDSALYFCASSVDTGRYGYTFGSGTRLTVV.

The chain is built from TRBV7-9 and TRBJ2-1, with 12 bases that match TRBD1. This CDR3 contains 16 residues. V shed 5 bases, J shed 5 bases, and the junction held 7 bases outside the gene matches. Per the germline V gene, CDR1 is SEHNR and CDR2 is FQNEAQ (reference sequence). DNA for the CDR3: TGTGCCAGCAGCCCCGGGGACAGGGGGCTAAACAATGAGCAGTTCTTC. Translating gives CASSPGDRGLNNEQFF.

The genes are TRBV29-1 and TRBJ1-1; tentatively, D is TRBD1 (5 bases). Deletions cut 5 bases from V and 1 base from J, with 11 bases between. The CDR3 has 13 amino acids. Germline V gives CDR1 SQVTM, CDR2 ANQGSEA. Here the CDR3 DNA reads TGCAGCGTTCACGACAGTAAGAACACTGAAGCTTTCTTT. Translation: CSVHDSKNTEAFF.

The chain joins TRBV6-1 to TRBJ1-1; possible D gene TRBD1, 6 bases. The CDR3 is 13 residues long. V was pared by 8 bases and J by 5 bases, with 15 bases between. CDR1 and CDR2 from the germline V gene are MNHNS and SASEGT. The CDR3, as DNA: TGTGCCAGCGCGACAGGCGGTTGGACTGAAGCTTTCTTT. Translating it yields CASATGGWTEAFF.

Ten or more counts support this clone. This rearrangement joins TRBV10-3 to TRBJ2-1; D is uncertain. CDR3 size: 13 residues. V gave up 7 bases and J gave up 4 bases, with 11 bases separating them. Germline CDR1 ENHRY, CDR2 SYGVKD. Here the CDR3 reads CAITPGTYNEQFF. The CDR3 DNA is TGTGCCATCACTCCGGGTACTTACAATGAGCAGTTCTTC.

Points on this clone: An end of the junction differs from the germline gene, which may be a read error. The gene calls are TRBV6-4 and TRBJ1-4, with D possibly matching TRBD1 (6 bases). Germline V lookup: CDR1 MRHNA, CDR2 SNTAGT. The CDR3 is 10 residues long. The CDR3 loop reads CASRTVKGVF. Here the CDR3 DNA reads TGTGCCAGCCGAACAGTGAAGGGGGTTTTT.

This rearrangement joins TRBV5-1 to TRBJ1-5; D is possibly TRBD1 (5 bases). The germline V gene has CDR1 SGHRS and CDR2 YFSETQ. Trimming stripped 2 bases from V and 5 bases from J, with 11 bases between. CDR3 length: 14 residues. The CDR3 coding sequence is TGCGCCAGCAGCTTCGGGGGTGGGCATCAGCCCCAGCATTTT. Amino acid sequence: CASSFGGGHQPQHF.

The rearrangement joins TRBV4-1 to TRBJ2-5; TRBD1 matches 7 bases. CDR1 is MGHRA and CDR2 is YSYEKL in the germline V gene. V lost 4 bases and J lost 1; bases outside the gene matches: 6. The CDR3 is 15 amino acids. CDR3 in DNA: TGCGCCAGCAGCCTATCCGGGACAGCCCAAGAGACCCAGTACTTC. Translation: CASSLSGTAQETQYF.

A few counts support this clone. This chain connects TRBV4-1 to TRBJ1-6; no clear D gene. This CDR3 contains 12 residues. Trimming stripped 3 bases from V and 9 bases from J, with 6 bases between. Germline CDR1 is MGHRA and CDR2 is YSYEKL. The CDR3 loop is CASSQISSPLHF. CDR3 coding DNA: TGCGCCAGCAGCCAGATAAGTTCACCCCTCCACTTT.

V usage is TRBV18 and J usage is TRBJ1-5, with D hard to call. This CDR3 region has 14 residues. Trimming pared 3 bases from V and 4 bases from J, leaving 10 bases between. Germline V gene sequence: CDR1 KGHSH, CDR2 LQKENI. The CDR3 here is CASSPEQTNQPQHF. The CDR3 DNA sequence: TGTGCCAGCTCACCTGAACAAACTAATCAGCCCCAGCATTTT.

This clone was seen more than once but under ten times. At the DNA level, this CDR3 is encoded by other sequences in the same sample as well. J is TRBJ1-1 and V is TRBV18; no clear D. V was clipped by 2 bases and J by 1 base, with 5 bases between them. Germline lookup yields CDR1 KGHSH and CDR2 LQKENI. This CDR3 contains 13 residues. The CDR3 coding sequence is TGTGCCAGCTCACCAAAACCGAACACTGAAGCTTTCTTT. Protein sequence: CASSPKPNTEAFF.

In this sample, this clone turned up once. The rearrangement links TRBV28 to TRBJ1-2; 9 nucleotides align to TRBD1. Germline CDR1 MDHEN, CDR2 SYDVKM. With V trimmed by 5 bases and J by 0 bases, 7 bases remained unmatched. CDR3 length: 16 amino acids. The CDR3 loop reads CASSLPGQGPNYGYTF. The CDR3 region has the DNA TGTGCCAGCAGTCTTCCGGGACAGGGACCTAACTATGGCTACACCTTC.

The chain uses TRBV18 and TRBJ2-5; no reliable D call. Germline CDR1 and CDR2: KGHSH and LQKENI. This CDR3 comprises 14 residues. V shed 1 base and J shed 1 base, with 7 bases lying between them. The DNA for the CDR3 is TGTGCCAGCTCACCACTGGACGCCCAAGAGACCCAGTACTTC. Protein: CASSPLDAQETQYF.

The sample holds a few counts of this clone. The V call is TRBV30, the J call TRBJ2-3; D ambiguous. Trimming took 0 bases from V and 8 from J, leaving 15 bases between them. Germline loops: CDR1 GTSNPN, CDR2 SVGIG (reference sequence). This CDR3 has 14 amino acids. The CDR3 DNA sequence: TGTGCCTGGAGTGTACTCTCCTGGGGTACTACGCAGTATTTT. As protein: CAWSVLSWGTTQYF.

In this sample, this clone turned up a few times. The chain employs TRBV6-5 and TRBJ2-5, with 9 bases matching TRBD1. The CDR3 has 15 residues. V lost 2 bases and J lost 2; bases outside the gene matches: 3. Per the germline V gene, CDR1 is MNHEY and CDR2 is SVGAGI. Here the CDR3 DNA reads TGTGCCAGCAGTTACCGGGACAGGGCGCAAGAGACCCAGTACTTC. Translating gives CASSYRDRAQETQYF.

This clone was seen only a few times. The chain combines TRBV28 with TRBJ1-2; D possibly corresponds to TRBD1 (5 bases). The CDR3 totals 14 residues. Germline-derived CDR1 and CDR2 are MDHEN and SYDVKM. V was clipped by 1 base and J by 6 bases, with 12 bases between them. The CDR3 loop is CASSLFGQGDGYTF. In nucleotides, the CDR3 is TGTGCCAGCAGTTTATTCGGGCAGGGTGATGGCTACACCTTC.

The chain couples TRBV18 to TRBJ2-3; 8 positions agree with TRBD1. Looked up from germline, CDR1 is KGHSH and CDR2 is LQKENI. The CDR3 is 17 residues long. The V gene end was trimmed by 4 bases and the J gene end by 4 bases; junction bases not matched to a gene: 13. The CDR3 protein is CASSRLEDREGPDTQYF. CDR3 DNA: TGTGCCAGCTCACGACTGGAGGACAGGGAAGGGCCAGATACGCAGTATTTT.

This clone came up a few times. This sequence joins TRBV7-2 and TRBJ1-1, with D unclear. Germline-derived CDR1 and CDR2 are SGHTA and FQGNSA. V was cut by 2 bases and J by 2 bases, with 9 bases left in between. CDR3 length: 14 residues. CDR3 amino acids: CASSLRRINTEAFF. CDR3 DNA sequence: TGTGCCAGCAGCTTAAGACGGATTAACACTGAAGCTTTCTTT.

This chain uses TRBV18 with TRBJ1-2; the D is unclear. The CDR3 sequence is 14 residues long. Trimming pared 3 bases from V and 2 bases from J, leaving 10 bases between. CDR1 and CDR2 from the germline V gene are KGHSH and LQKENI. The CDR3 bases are TGTGCCAGCTCACCGATCGCAGAGAACTATGGCTACACCTTC. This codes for CASSPIAENYGYTF.